The 18 T cell receptor beta chains presented below share a single source sample, sequenced in a study of blood T cell repertoires in COVID-19. Profiled with immunoSEQ multiplex PCR; TCRdb holds only in-frame clones, not every one. The data hold 150,000 to 190,000 clones, with around 80% observed a single time. What was sequenced was PBMCs or T cells enriched from blood (not recorded which). The receptors derive from a man between 45 and 60 years old who had recovered from COVID-19.

The chain combines TRBV6-5 with TRBJ1-1; 7 bases match TRBD1. With V trimmed by 6 bases and J by 0 bases, 4 bases remained unmatched. Germline CDR1 reads MNHEY; CDR2 reads SVGAGI. The CDR3 is 14 amino acids. CDR3 region: CASRLQGVNTEAFF. The CDR3 bases are TGTGCCAGCAGACTGCAGGGGGTGAACACTGAAGCTTTCTTT.

This rearrangement joins TRBV5-1 to TRBJ2-2, with 8 nucleotides matching TRBD2. The germline CDR1 and CDR2 sequences are SGHRS and YFSETQ. The length of the CDR3 is 14 residues. The V segment lost 3 bases and the J segment 7 bases; nucleotides outside the gene matches: 5. The DNA for the CDR3 is TGCGCCAGCAGCTCTCGGGGGGGCGGCGGGGAGCTGTTTTTT. This translates into CASSSRGGGGELFF.

This sequence joins TRBV3-1 (or the pseudogene TRBV3-2) and TRBJ2-7, with D possibly TRBD1 on 6 matching bases. V shed 4 bases and J shed 6 bases, with 13 bases lying between them. The CDR3 totals 13 residues. Germline assignment: CDR1 LGHDT and CDR2 YNNKEL (reference sequence). The CDR3 sequence: CASSRQATVEQYF. In nucleotides, the CDR3 is TGTGCCAGCAGCCGACAGGCCACGGTCGAGCAGTACTTC.

The chain employs TRBV5-1 and TRBJ2-1; 13 nucleotides align to TRBD2. The CDR3 is 15 amino acids. CDR1 and CDR2 (germline): SGHRS, YFSETQ. V shed 1 base, J shed 7 bases, and the junction held 2 bases outside the gene matches. The CDR3 DNA reads TGCGCCAGCAGCTTGCGACTAGCGGGGGGTAATGAGCAGTTCTTC. It translates to CASSLRLAGGNEQFF.

The chain links TRBV28 to TRBJ2-7; the match to TRBD2 covers 7 bases. CDR1 is MDHEN and CDR2 is SYDVKM in the germline V gene. The CDR3 covers 15 residues. Losses at the gene ends were 3 bases for V and 5 bases for J; bases not matched to a gene: 10. CDR3: CASSFPLTSTHEQYF. CDR3 DNA sequence: TGTGCCAGCAGTTTCCCTTTGACTAGCACCCACGAGCAGTACTTC. The variable domain in full, with the rest retrieved from reference TRBV28 and TRBJ2-7, is DVKVTQSSRYLVKRTGEKVFLECVQDMDHENMFWYRQDPGLGLRLIYFSYDVKMKEKGDIPEGYSVSREKKERFSLILESASTNQTSMYLCASSFPLTSTHEQYFGPGTRLTVT.

The chain recombines TRBV5-1 with TRBJ2-3; D ambiguous. V was shortened by 4 bases and J by 2 bases, with 8 bases between the two germline ends. Germline loops: CDR1 SGHRS, CDR2 YFSETQ. The CDR3 runs to 13 residues. CDR3 loop: CASSQISTDTQYF. CDR3 DNA sequence: TGCGCCAGCAGCCAGATCTCCACAGATACGCAGTATTTT.

The chain links TRBV5-1 to TRBJ1-2, with a weak D call TRBD1 (6 bases). Germline V gives CDR1 SGHRS, CDR2 YFSETQ. CDR3 length: 15 residues. The V end lost 4 bases, the J end lost 2 bases, and 15 bases lay between the germline ends. Here the CDR3 reads CASSLDSLLNYGYTF. The CDR3 DNA sequence: TGCGCCAGCAGCCTGGACAGCTTGTTGAACTATGGCTACACCTTC.

The V and J genes are TRBV4-2 and TRBJ2-1; D not certain. The CDR3 is 16 amino acids. Germline V CDR1 and CDR2: LGHNA, YNFKEQ. V was cut by 2 bases and J by 0 bases, with 11 bases left in between. CDR3 sequence: CASSQIAGNSYNEQFF. The CDR3 region has the DNA TGTGCCAGCAGCCAAATAGCCGGTAACTCCTACAATGAGCAGTTCTTC.

The chain has TRBV27 and TRBJ2-2, with 8 bases identical to TRBD2. Per the germline V gene, CDR1 is MNHEY and CDR2 is SMNVEV (reference sequence). The junction had 14 bases not matched to a gene; V was cut back by 3 bases and J by 5 bases. The CDR3 is made up of 18 amino acids. The CDR3 DNA sequence: TGTGCCAGCAGTTTCGATGGTTTGAGCGGGGGCCCGACCGGGGAGCTGTTTTTT. Amino acid sequence: CASSFDGLSGGPTGELFF.

This clone was counted only a few times. The chain joins TRBV6-2 or TRBV6-3 to TRBJ2-7; 8 nucleotides line up with TRBD1. The CDR3 contains 15 residues. Germline CDR1 MNHEY, CDR2 SVGEGT. V was clipped by 4 bases and J by 5 bases; unmatched bases: 10. The CDR3 loop is CASSSEDRVKNEQYF. CDR3 DNA: TGTGCCAGCAGTTCCGAGGACAGGGTGAAGAACGAGCAGTACTTC.

This sequence joins TRBV4-3 and TRBJ2-5, with 7 bases matching TRBD1. With V trimmed by 1 base and J by 5 bases, 4 bases remained unmatched. CDR1 and CDR2 from the germline V gene are LGHNA and YSLEER. The CDR3 covers 14 residues. The DNA of the CDR3 is TGCGCCAGCAGCCAAGTGAGCAGGGGGGAGACCCAGTACTTC. This encodes CASSQVSRGETQYF.

The V gene is TRBV19, the J gene TRBJ1-1; the match to TRBD1 covers 7 bases. Germline V gene lookup returns CDR1 LNHDA and CDR2 SQIVND (reference sequence). Trimming removed 10 bases from V and 0 bases from J; junction bases left unmatched: 5. CDR3 length: 13 residues. CDR3 in amino acids: CATRQGLNTEAFF. The CDR3, as DNA: TGTGCCACTAGACAGGGTTTGAACACTGAAGCTTTCTTT. The variable domain in full, with the rest retrieved from reference TRBV19 and TRBJ1-1, is DGGITQSPKYLFRKEGQNVTLSCEQNLNHDAMYWYRQDPGQGLRLIYYSQIVNDFQKGDIAEGYSVSREKKESFPLTVTSAQKNPTAFYLCATRQGLNTEAFFGQGTRLTVV.

The chain links TRBV3-1 (or the pseudogene TRBV3-2) to TRBJ2-1; 8 bases line up with TRBD2. J gave up 9 bases and V 4 bases, and 2 bases lay outside the gene matches. Germline values: CDR1 LGHDT, CDR2 YNNKEL (reference sequence). CDR3 length equals 12 residues. CDR3 coding DNA: TGTGCCAGCAGCCGAGCGGGGGTTGAGCAGTTCTTC. Its protein product is CASSRAGVEQFF.

The J gene is TRBJ2-3, the V gene TRBV7-8, with 11 bases lining up with TRBD2. V trimming: 5 bases; J trimming: 2 bases; junction bases outside the gene matches: 9. CDR1 SGHVS and CDR2 FQNEAQ come from the germline V gene. The CDR3 contains 17 residues. The CDR3 DNA follows: TGTGCCAGCAGCCCTTCACTAGCGGGGGCGTACACAGATACGCAGTATTTT. It specifies CASSPSLAGAYTDTQYF.

V gene TRBV2 combines with J gene TRBJ2-5; 11 bases match TRBD2. This CDR3 is 17 amino acids long. Germline V CDR1 and CDR2: SNHLY, FYNNEI. With V trimmed by 6 bases and J by 2 bases, 11 bases remained unmatched. CDR3 amino acids: CASSLIQGLADQETQYF. CDR3 coding DNA: TGTGCCAGCAGCCTCATACAGGGACTAGCGGATCAAGAGACCCAGTACTTC.

This rearrangement joins TRBV3-1 (or the pseudogene TRBV3-2) to TRBJ1-5, with 7 bases aligning to TRBD1. V trimming: 4 bases; J trimming: 4 bases; junction bases outside the gene matches: 4. The CDR3 loop spans 14 amino acids. CDR1 and CDR2 from the germline V gene are LGHDT and YNNKEL (reference sequence). CDR3 amino acids: CASSLGQRNQPQHF. The CDR3 DNA reads as TGTGCCAGCAGCCTGGGACAGAGAAATCAGCCCCAGCATTTT.

This chain uses TRBV7-9 with TRBJ1-4; D might be TRBD1 (6 bases). The germline V gene encodes CDR1 SEHNR and CDR2 FQNEAQ (reference sequence). The CDR3 is 15 residues long. V was clipped by 0 bases and J by 7 bases, with 12 bases between them. The CDR3: CASSLAAGALEKLFF. CDR3 sequence (DNA): TGTGCCAGCAGCTTAGCGGCGGGGGCGCTTGAAAAACTGTTTTTT.

This clone has more than one count but fewer than ten. The chain joins TRBV18 to TRBJ1-1; no firm D call. The germline V gene encodes CDR1 KGHSH and CDR2 LQKENI. Trimming removed 3 bases at V and 5 bases at J, with 13 bases between. The CDR3 loop spans 14 amino acids. CDR3 in amino acids: CASSPDPRGTEAFF. For the CDR3, the DNA is TGTGCCAGCTCACCGGACCCTAGAGGGACTGAAGCTTTCTTT.